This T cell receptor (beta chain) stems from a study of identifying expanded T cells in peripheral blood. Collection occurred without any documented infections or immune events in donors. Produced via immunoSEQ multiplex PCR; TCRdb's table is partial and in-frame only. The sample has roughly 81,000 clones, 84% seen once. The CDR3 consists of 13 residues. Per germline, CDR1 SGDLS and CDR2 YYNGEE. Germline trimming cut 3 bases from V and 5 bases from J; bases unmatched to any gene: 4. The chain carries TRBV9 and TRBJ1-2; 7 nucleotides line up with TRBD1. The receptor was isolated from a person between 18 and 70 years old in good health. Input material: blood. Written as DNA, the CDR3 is TGTGCCAGCAGCGGACAGGGTCCGTATGGCTACACCTTC. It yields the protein CASSGQGPYGYTF.